A single sample is the source of the 26 T cell receptor beta chains below, sequenced in a study of blood T cell repertoires in COVID-19. Using immunoSEQ multiplex PCR, the repertoire was profiled, and TCRdb retains in-frame clones only, with some absent. This table holds approximately 120,000 clones, approximately 71% found once. Input material: peripheral blood. The receptors shown here come from a woman aged 70 to 79 with acute or convalescent COVID-19.

The sample holds one count of this clone. J is TRBJ1-4 and V is TRBV3-1 (or the pseudogene TRBV3-2); TRBD1 is a possible D gene (5 bases). The ends were cut back, 0 bases at V and 8 bases at J, with 19 bases in the middle. The germline V gene has CDR1 LGHDT and CDR2 YNNKEL (reference sequence). This CDR3 has 17 residues. CDR3 residues: CASSQERAGIGVEKLFF. CDR3 nucleotide sequence: TGTGCCAGCAGCCAAGAACGGGCAGGGATTGGGGTGGAAAAACTGTTTTTT.

This clone was picked up a small number of times. This rearrangement joins TRBV12-5 to TRBJ1-1; D not resolved. The V end was cut by 1 base, the J end by 14 bases, with 14 bases between. The germline CDR1 and CDR2 sequences are LGHNT and FRNRAP. This CDR3 comprises 12 residues. CDR3 bases: TGTGCTAGTGGTTTGGAATTGGGGAGGTGGTTCTTT. It is translated as CASGLELGRWFF.

The genes are TRBV9 and TRBJ2-3, with 10 bases identical to TRBD2. Losses at the gene ends were 3 bases for V and 4 bases for J; bases not matched to a gene: 5. CDR3 length: 15 residues. Germline V gene data show CDR1 as SGDLS and CDR2 as YYNGEE. Here the CDR3 reads CASSAGTSVADTQYF. CDR3 DNA sequence: TGTGCCAGCAGCGCCGGGACTAGCGTTGCAGATACGCAGTATTTT. The entire variable domain, with the rest obtained from reference TRBV9 and TRBJ2-3, is as follows: DSGVTQTPKHLITATGQRVTLRCSPRSGDLSVYWYQQSLDQGLQFLIQYYNGEERAKGNILERFSAQQFPDLHSELNLSSLELGDSALYFCASSAGTSVADTQYFGPGTRLTVL.

The chain combines TRBV25-1 with TRBJ2-1; D is possibly TRBD2 (6 bases). Germline CDR1 and CDR2: MGHDK and SYGVNS. CDR3 size: 15 residues. Trimming left V 2 bases short and J 10 bases short, with 18 bases between. The DNA for the CDR3 is TGTGCCAGCAGTGAAAGGAGGGGCCGACTCGGGGAGCAGTTCTTC. The encoded protein is CASSERRGRLGEQFF.

This clone appeared once. The chain couples TRBV11-2 to TRBJ2-2; 13 bases are a match to TRBD2. The CDR3 consists of 17 residues. Trimming took 5 bases from V and 5 from J; bases not matched to a gene: 8. Per the germline V gene, CDR1 is SGHAT and CDR2 is FQNNGV. This chain's CDR3 is CASSIQLAGGRTGELFF. The CDR3 DNA sequence: TGTGCCAGCAGCATCCAACTAGCGGGAGGGAGAACCGGGGAGCTGTTTTTT.

This clone was counted ten times or more. V gene TRBV4-1 combines with J gene TRBJ1-5; D uncertain. Trimming cost V 1 base and J 6 bases, with 13 bases left between them. The CDR3 length is 15 residues. Germline V gene sequence: CDR1 MGHRA, CDR2 YSYEKL. The CDR3 DNA sequence: TGCGCCAGCAGCCAAGCGAAGATCGAGGGTCAGCCCCAGCATTTT. This encodes CASSQAKIEGQPQHF.

This clone was seen only a few times. The rearrangement links TRBV10-2 to TRBJ2-3; a weak D match, TRBD2 (5 bases). In germline, CDR1 is WSHSY, CDR2 SAAADI. The CDR3 runs to 15 residues. The V end lost 4 bases, the J end lost 2 bases, and 13 bases lay between the germline ends. CDR3 sequence: CASSVERKDTDTQYF. As DNA, the CDR3 is TGCGCCAGCAGTGTAGAGCGGAAAGACACAGATACGCAGTATTTT.

The V gene is TRBV7-6, the J gene TRBJ2-5; 11 bases are a match to TRBD1. Germline V gives CDR1 SGHVS, CDR2 FNYEAQ. The CDR3 consists of 15 residues. J gave up 5 bases and V 1 base, and 3 bases lay outside the gene matches. The CDR3 coding sequence is TGTGCCAGCAGCTTAGGGACAGGGGGCCTTGAGACCCAGTACTTC. The encoded protein is CASSLGTGGLETQYF. The full variable domain, in which reference TRBV7-6 and TRBJ2-5 provide the parts outside the CDR3, is GAGVSQSPRYKVTKRGQDVALRCDPISGHVSLYWYRQALGQGPEFLTYFNYEAQQDKSGLPNDRFSAERPEGSISTLTIQRTEQRDSAMYRCASSLGTGGLETQYFGPGTRLLVL.

The chain carries TRBV11-3 and TRBJ2-4, with 7 bases fitting TRBD2. The CDR3 extends over 14 amino acids. The V gene's germline CDR1 is SGHNT and CDR2 YENEEA. V lost 5 bases to trimming and J lost 9 bases; unmatched junction nucleotides: 10. CDR3 sequence reads: CASSPDRRGGIQYF. In nucleotides, the CDR3 is TGTGCCAGCAGCCCCGACAGACGCGGGGGCATTCAGTACTTC. Drawing the rest from reference TRBV11-3 and TRBJ2-4, the complete variable domain is EAGVVQSPRYKIIEKKQPVAFWCNPISGHNTLYWYLQNLGQGPELLIRYENEEAVDDSQLPKDRFSAERLKGVDSTLKIQPAELGDSAVYLCASSPDRRGGIQYFGAGTRLSVL.

This chain joins TRBV5-5 and TRBJ1-2; D is possibly TRBD1 (5 bases). V was clipped by 1 base and J by 2 bases, with 9 bases between them. This CDR3 is built from 14 residues. CDR1 and CDR2 (germline): SGHKS, YYEKEE (reference sequence). The CDR3 reads CASSLRGLNYGYTF. CDR3 coding DNA: TGTGCCAGCAGCTTGCGGGGACTGAACTATGGCTACACCTTC.

J is TRBJ2-3 and V is TRBV5-1; weak D call: TRBD1 (6 bases). This CDR3 region has 15 residues. CDR1 is SGHRS and CDR2 is YFSETQ in the germline V gene. The V and J ends lost 0 bases and 0 bases respectively, with 8 bases between them. CDR3 nucleotide sequence: TGCGCCAGCAGCTTGGACAGGGCTAGCACAGATACGCAGTATTTT. Encoded protein: CASSLDRASTDTQYF.

The J gene is TRBJ2-3, the V gene TRBV6-6; 9 bases line up with TRBD2. In germline, CDR1 is MNHNY, CDR2 SVGAGI (reference sequence). This CDR3 region has 15 residues. V dropped 5 bases and J dropped 1; count of bases not matched to a gene: 4. CDR3 sequence reads: CASSPGLAGTDTQYF. The CDR3 nucleotides are TGTGCCAGCAGTCCGGGACTAGCTGGCACAGATACGCAGTATTTT.

The chain is built from TRBV5-8 and TRBJ2-1; a possible D gene is TRBD1 (5 bases). This CDR3 is built from 15 residues. The germline CDR1 and CDR2 sequences are SGHTS and YDEGEE. Trimming shortened V by 3 bases and J by 4 bases, and 14 bases separated the two germline ends. In DNA form, the CDR3 reads TGTGCCAGCAGCTCGACAGAAAATATTTACAATGAGCAGTTCTTC. Protein product: CASSSTENIYNEQFF.

The V call is TRBV10-2, the J call TRBJ1-2; 8 nucleotides line up with TRBD1. After removal of 5 bases from V and 8 bases from J, the junction contained 13 bases not matched to a gene. This CDR3 spans 15 amino acids. CDR1 WSHSY and CDR2 SAAADI come from the germline V gene. In DNA form, the CDR3 reads TGCGCCAGCAGTACCTCGACAGGGGCCCAGGGGGGCTACACCTTC. It translates to CASSTSTGAQGGYTF.

The chain combines TRBV12-3 or TRBV12-4 with TRBJ1-1; D remains unclear. The germline V and J ends were trimmed by 7 bases and 4 bases, with 13 bases remaining between them. This CDR3 spans 13 amino acids. This CDR3 is CASTLGRGTEAFF. The CDR3 DNA is TGTGCCAGCACCCTGGGTCGGGGCACTGAAGCTTTCTTT.

J is TRBJ2-6 and V is TRBV2, with 7 bases that match TRBD1. The CDR3 is 18 residues long. Germline lookup yields CDR1 SNHLY and CDR2 FYNNEI. V shed 6 bases, J shed 0 bases, and the junction held 11 bases outside the gene matches. The CDR3 reads CASRMTGPPLSGANVLTF. CDR3 coding DNA: TGTGCCAGCAGGATGACAGGGCCTCCTCTCTCTGGGGCCAACGTCCTGACTTTC.

This rearrangement joins TRBV4-1 to TRBJ2-7, with D perhaps TRBD2 (5 bases). The CDR3 is 15 residues long. Per germline, CDR1 MGHRA and CDR2 YSYEKL. Trimming pared 1 base from V and 2 bases from J, leaving 12 bases between. This CDR3 reads CASSQVRDGPYEQYF. The CDR3 DNA reads TGCGCCAGCAGCCAAGTACGGGATGGACCCTACGAGCAGTACTTC.

V gene TRBV5-1 combines with J gene TRBJ1-1; D is perhaps TRBD1 (5 bases). The CDR3 runs 15 residues. Germline values: CDR1 SGHRS, CDR2 YFSETQ. Deletions cut 1 base from V and 4 bases from J, with 14 bases between. CDR3 protein: CASSLRRGSSTEAFF. CDR3 DNA sequence: TGCGCCAGCAGCTTGAGGCGGGGGAGCTCCACTGAAGCTTTCTTT.

CDR3 residues: CASSFSGQGNYEQFF. The CDR3 region has the DNA TGTGCCAGCAGTTTTAGCGGACAGGGAAACTATGAGCAGTTCTTC. V and J are TRBV27 and TRBJ2-1; 8 bases fit TRBD1. V trimming: 3 bases; J trimming: 8 bases; junction bases outside the gene matches: 9. The length of the CDR3 is 15 residues. The germline CDR1 and CDR2 sequences are MNHEY and SMNVEV (reference sequence).

This rearrangement joins TRBV7-2 to TRBJ2-1; TRBD2 is a possible D gene (6 bases). Trimming took 1 base from V and 6 from J, leaving 13 bases between them. Germline lookup yields CDR1 SGHTA and CDR2 FQGNSA. The CDR3 spans 15 residues. In DNA form, the CDR3 reads TGTGCCAGCAGCTTAGGTACTAGCCCCCTCAATGAGCAGTTCTTC. This translates into CASSLGTSPLNEQFF.

The chain uses TRBV20-1 and TRBJ1-2; maybe TRBD1 (5 bases). The CDR3 is 11 residues long. From germline, CDR1 is DFQATT and CDR2 SNEGSKA (reference sequence). The ends were cut back, 6 bases at V and 3 bases at J, with 8 bases in the middle. In nucleotides, the CDR3 is TGCAGTGCCGAGACAGACTATGGCTACACCTTC. Translation gives CSAETDYGYTF.

This clone was recorded a few times. The chain is built from TRBV7-9 and TRBJ1-2, with D unresolved. In germline, CDR1 is SEHNR, CDR2 FQNEAQ (reference sequence). The CDR3 is 13 amino acids. V lost 4 bases to trimming and J lost 0 bases, with 6 bases between them. This chain's CDR3 is CASSSLSNYGYTF. The CDR3 nucleotides are TGTGCCAGCAGCTCCCTATCTAACTATGGCTACACCTTC.

This chain uses TRBV18 with TRBJ1-4, with 8 positions matching TRBD1. Germline trimming cut 3 bases from V and 5 bases from J; bases unmatched to any gene: 5. This CDR3 has 15 residues. Germline lookup yields CDR1 KGHSH and CDR2 LQKENI. This CDR3 reads CASSPLDRANEKLFF. CDR3 sequence (DNA): TGTGCCAGCTCACCCCTGGACAGGGCGAATGAAAAACTGTTTTTT.

This clone has a handful of counts. The rearrangement links TRBV10-3 to TRBJ2-7; the match to TRBD1 covers 7 bases. The CDR3 is made up of 20 amino acids. Looked up from germline, CDR1 is ENHRY and CDR2 is SYGVKD. V lost 6 bases, J lost 2 bases, and 25 bases stayed unmatched. This CDR3 is CAISAPGQRTIPGSAYEQYF. The DNA for the CDR3 is TGTGCCATCAGCGCACCGGGACAGAGAACCATTCCCGGGTCCGCCTACGAGCAGTACTTC.

The chain joins TRBV18 to TRBJ2-7; 10 nucleotides line up with TRBD1. V was clipped by 1 base and J by 6 bases; unmatched bases: 6. This CDR3 spans 15 amino acids. From germline, CDR1 is KGHSH and CDR2 LQKENI. DNA for the CDR3: TGTGCCAGCTCACCACAAGGGGACAGGGGCTCCGAGCAGTACTTC. Its translation is CASSPQGDRGSEQYF.

J is TRBJ2-3 and V is TRBV28, with 9 bases matching TRBD2. Germline trimming cut 3 bases from V and 4 bases from J; bases unmatched to any gene: 5. The CDR3 spans 15 residues. Germline V gene sequence: CDR1 MDHEN, CDR2 SYDVKM. The CDR3 bases are TGTGCCAGCAGTTTCTTAGCGGGAGTCGCAGATACGCAGTATTTT. This sequence encodes CASSFLAGVADTQYF.